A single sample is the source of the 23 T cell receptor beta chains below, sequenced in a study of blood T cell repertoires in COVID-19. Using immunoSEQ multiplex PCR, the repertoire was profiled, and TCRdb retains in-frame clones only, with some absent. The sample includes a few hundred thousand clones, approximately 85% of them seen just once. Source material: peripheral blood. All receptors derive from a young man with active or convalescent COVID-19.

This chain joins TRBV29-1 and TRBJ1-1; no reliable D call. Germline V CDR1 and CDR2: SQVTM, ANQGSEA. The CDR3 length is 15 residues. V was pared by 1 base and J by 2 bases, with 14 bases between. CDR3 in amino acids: CSVEGQDGGNTEAFF. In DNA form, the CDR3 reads TGCAGCGTTGAAGGGCAGGACGGAGGCAACACTGAAGCTTTCTTT.

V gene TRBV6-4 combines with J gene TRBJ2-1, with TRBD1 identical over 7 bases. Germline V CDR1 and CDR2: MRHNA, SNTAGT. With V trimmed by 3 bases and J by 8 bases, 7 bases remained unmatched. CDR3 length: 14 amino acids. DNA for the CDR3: TGTGCCAGCAGTGAAGGGACAGAAGTCGATGAGCAGTTCTTC. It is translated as CASSEGTEVDEQFF.

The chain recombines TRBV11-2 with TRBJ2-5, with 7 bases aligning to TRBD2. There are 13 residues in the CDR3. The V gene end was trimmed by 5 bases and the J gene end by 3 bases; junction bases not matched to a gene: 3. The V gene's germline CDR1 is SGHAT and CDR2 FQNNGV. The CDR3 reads CASSPGLEETQYF. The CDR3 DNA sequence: TGTGCCAGCAGCCCCGGACTAGAAGAGACCCAGTACTTC.

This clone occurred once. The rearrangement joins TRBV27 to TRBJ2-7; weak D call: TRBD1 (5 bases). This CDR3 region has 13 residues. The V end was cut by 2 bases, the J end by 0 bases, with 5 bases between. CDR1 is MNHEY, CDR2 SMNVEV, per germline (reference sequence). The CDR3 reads CASSLRGSYEQYF. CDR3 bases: TGTGCCAGCAGTTTAAGGGGCTCCTACGAGCAGTACTTC.

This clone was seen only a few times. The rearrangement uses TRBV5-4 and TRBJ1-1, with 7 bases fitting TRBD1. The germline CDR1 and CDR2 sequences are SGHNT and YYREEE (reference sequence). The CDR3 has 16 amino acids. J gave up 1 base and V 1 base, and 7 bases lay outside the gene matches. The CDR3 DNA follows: TGTGCCAGCAGCTTGCAAGGGGGCGGACGGAACACTGAAGCTTTCTTT. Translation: CASSLQGGGRNTEAFF.

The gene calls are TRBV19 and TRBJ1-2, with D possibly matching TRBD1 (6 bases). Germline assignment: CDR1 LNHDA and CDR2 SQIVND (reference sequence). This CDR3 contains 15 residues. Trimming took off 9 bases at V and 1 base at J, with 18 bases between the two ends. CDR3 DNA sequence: TGTGCCAGGGTATCGACAGGTCCCCTTAACTATGGCTACACCTTC. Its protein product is CARVSTGPLNYGYTF.

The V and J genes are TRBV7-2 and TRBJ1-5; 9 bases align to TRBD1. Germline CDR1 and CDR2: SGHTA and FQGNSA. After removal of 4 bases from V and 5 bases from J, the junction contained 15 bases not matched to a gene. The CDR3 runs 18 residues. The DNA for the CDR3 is TGTGCCAGCAGCTCGAGGGCCGGGACAGGGAGGAGGCATCAGCCCCAGCATTTT. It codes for CASSSRAGTGRRHQPQHF.

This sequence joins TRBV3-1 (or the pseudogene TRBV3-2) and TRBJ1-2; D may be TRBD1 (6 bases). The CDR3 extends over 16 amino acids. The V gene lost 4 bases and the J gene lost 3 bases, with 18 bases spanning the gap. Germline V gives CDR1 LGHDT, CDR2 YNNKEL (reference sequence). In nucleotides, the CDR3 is TGTGCCAGCAGCCGCAGGGGTCCACACACAGACTATGGCTACACCTTC. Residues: CASSRRGPHTDYGYTF.

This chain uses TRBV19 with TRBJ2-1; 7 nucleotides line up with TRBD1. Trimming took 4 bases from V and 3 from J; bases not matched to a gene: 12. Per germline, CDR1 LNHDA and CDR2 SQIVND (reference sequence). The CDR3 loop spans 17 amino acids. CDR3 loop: CASSTLRGQSLYNEQFF. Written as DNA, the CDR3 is TGTGCCAGTAGTACACTACGGGGACAGTCTCTCTACAATGAGCAGTTCTTC.

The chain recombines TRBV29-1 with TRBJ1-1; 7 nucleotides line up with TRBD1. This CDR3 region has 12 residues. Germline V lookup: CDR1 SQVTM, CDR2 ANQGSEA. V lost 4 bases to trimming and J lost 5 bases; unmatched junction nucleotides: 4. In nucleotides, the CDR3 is TGCAGCGTTGTTCGACAGGGAACTGAAGCTTTCTTT. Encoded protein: CSVVRQGTEAFF.

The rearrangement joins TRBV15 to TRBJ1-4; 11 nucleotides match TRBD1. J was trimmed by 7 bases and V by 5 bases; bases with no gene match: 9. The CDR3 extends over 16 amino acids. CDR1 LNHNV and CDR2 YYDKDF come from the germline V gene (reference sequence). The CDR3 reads CATSRLPGTGGEKLFF. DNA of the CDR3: TGTGCCACCAGCCGTTTACCCGGGACAGGGGGTGAAAAACTGTTTTTT.

The CDR3 DNA is TGTGCCACCAGCAGACCGGGACAGGTCAGACCCCTCCACTTT. Encoded protein: CATSRPGQVRPLHF. The chain uses TRBV15 and TRBJ1-6, with TRBD1 identical over 8 bases. Per the germline V gene, CDR1 is LNHNV and CDR2 is YYDKDF (reference sequence). Germline trimming cut 2 bases from V and 12 bases from J; bases unmatched to any gene: 6. The CDR3 consists of 14 residues.

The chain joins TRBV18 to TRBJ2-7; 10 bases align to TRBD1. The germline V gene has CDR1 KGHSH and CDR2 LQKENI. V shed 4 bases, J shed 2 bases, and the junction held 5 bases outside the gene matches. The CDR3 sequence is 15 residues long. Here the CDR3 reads CASSLRDRGAYEQYF. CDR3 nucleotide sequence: TGTGCCAGCTCACTCCGGGACAGGGGAGCCTACGAGCAGTACTTC.

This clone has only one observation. The CDR3 protein is CASSAGGRDTQYF. The CDR3 DNA is TGTGCCAGCAGTGCTGGGGGCAGAGATACGCAGTATTTT. The rearrangement links TRBV25-1 to TRBJ2-3, with a possible D match to TRBD1 (6 bases). Germline loops: CDR1 MGHDK, CDR2 SYGVNS. V gave up 4 bases and J gave up 5 bases, with 10 bases separating them. CDR3 size: 13 residues.

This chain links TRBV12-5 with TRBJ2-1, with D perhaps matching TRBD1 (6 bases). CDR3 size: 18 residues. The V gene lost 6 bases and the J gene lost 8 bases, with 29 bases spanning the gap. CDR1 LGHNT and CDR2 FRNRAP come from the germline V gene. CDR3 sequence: CASGRGRTVLGVGDEQFF. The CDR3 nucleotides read TGTGCTAGTGGCCGAGGCAGGACAGTCTTAGGCGTTGGCGATGAGCAGTTCTTC.

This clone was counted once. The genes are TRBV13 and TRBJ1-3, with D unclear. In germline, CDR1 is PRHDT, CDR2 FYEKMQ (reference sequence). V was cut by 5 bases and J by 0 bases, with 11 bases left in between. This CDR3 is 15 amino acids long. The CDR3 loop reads CASSSRFNSGNTIYF. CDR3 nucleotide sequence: TGTGCCAGCAGCAGCAGGTTTAACTCTGGAAACACCATATATTTT. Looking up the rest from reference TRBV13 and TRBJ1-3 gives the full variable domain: AAGVIQSPRHLIKEKRETATLKCYPIPRHDTVYWYQQGPGQDPQFLISFYEKMQSDKGSIPDRFSAQQFSDYHSELNMSSLELGDSALYFCASSSRFNSGNTIYFGEGSWLTVV.

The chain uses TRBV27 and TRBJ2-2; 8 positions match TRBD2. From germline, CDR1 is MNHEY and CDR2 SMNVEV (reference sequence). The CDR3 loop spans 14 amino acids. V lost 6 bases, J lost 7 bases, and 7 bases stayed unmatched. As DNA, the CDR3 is TGTGCCAGCAGCTTAGGCGGGGGGAACGGGGAGCTGTTTTTT. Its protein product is CASSLGGGNGELFF.

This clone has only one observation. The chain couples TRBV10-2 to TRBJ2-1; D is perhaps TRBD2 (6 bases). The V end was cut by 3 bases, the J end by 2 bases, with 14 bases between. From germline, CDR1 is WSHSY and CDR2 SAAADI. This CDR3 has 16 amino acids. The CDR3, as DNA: TGCGCCAGCAGTGATGCCAACTGGGGGGCCTACAATGAGCAGTTCTTC. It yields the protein CASSDANWGAYNEQFF.

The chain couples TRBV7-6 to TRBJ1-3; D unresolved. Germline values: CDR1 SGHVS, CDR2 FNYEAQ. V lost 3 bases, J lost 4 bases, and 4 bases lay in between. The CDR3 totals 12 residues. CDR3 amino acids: CASSFEGNTIYF. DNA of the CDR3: TGTGCCAGCAGCTTCGAGGGAAACACCATATATTTT.

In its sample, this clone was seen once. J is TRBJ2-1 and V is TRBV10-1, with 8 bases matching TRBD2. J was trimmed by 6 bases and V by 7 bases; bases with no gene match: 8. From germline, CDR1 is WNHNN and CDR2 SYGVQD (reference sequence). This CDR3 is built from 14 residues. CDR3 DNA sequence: TGCGCCAGCACCCCTGGCGGGGGGTTCAATGAGCAGTTCTTC. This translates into CASTPGGGFNEQFF.

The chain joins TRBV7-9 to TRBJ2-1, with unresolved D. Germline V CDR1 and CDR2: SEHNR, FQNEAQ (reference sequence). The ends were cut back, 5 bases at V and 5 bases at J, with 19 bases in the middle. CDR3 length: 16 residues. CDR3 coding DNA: TGTGCCAGCAGCCGCCGCCTCAGCGAATCGGACAATGAGCAGTTCTTC. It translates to CASSRRLSESDNEQFF.

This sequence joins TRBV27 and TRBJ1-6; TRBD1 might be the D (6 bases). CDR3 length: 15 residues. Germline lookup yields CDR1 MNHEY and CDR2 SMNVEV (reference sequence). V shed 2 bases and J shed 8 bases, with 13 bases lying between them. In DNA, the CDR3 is TGTGCCAGCAGTTTAGGCAGGGGATTTGATTCACCCCTCCACTTT. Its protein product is CASSLGRGFDSPLHF.

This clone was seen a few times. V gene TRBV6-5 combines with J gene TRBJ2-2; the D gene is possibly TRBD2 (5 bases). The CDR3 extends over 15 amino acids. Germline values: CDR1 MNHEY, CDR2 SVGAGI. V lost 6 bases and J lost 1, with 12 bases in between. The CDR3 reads CASRAGQRNTGELFF. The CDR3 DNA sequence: TGTGCCAGCAGGGCGGGCCAGCGGAACACCGGGGAGCTGTTTTTT.